This T cell receptor (beta chain) was identified during a study of regulatory T cells in long-lasting Graves disease. Study in general: Patients newly diagnosed with Graves' had been on antithyroid drugs for under 3 months. Study-level results: Persistent-disease Graves' patients showed less TCR diversity than new cases.

Specified time point: newly diagnosed GD, antithyroid drugs for less than 3 months. Making the TCR library involved RNA that had been extracted from PBMCs. This CDR3 has 14 residues. J gave up 3 bases and V 6 bases, and 7 bases lay outside the gene matches. This clonotype was recorded many times. The antigen remains undetermined. Building the TCR beta libraries relied on iRepertoire HTBI primers, and CDR3 regions underwent Arm-PCR. One entry per CDR3 protein, called by TCRdb with MiXCR from the multiplex PCR reads. This sample has roughly 500,000 distinct CDR3 sequences, with approximately 12% found just once. These records were also assigned to another study, of T cells in Graves' hyperthyroidism and ophthalmopathy. As that report states: RT-PCR in the first round (using the HTBI primer set) targeted the TCR CDR3. The majority of expanded thyroid clonotypes above 0.001 also appeared in blood.

This TCR derives from a man aged 25 to 40 with Graves disease. The sample was peripheral blood mononuclear cells (PBMCs), taken at new diagnosis, from a patient treated with antithyroid drugs. The chain uses TRBV12-3 or TRBV12-4 and TRBJ2-7; 8 positions match TRBD2. The CDR3 is CASRGTSGNYEQYF. The CDR3 region has the DNA TGTGCCAGCAGAGGGACTAGTGGGAACTACGAGCAGTACTTC.